The entry below describes one T cell receptor beta chain. Its cognate antigen is unknown. This sample was taken from a study of CD8 T cells in ankylosing spondylitis. Each CDR3 protein gets one entry after TCRdb re-called the 5' RACE reads with MiXCR. This table has 330,000 or so distinct CDR3 sequences, roughly 8% appearing once. Overall study results and limits: Blood from ankylosing spondylitis patients appeared to carry a characteristic eight-variant TCR beta motif.

What was sequenced was blood, either unsorted or a sorted T cell fraction (not recorded which). The TCR comes from a male donor with ankylosing spondylitis.

The chain's CDR3 is CASSPATEKLFF. The CDR3 DNA sequence: TGTGCCAGCAGTCCCGCCACCGAAAAACTGTTTTTT. The genes are TRBV6-6 and TRBJ1-4, with unresolved D. CDR1 is MNHNY and CDR2 is SVGAGI in the germline V gene (reference sequence). The CDR3 totals 12 residues. V lost 5 bases, J lost 8 bases, and 9 bases lay in between.